This TCR beta chain was profiled in a study of blood T cell repertoires in COVID-19. Background on the study: Samples representing acute and convalescent COVID-19 were sourced from the United States, Italy and Spain. T cells, B-cell-depleted T cells, or PBMCs provided the cDNA or gDNA that served as material.

In the original analysis: Estimation of nucleated cell counts relied on the amplification of reference gene primers. Repertoires were generated with immunoSEQ multiplex PCR, while TCRdb's copy carries only in-frame clones and drops some. V, J and clone size derive from that table, while D and trimming were established from the DNA sequence. Among over 50,000 clones, over 75% were seen once, and the ten largest hold 10%. The source material was peripheral blood. This TCR derives from a human donor in a cohort sampled during active COVID-19.

The CDR3 protein is CSVGGTPYNEQFF. CDR3 coding DNA: TGCAGCGTTGGAGGGACACCCTACAATGAGCAGTTCTTC. This rearrangement joins TRBV29-1 to TRBJ2-1; a possible D gene is TRBD1 (6 bases). The CDR3 spans 13 residues. V lost 4 bases, J lost 2 bases, and 9 bases lay in between. Germline V gives CDR1 SQVTM, CDR2 ANQGSEA.